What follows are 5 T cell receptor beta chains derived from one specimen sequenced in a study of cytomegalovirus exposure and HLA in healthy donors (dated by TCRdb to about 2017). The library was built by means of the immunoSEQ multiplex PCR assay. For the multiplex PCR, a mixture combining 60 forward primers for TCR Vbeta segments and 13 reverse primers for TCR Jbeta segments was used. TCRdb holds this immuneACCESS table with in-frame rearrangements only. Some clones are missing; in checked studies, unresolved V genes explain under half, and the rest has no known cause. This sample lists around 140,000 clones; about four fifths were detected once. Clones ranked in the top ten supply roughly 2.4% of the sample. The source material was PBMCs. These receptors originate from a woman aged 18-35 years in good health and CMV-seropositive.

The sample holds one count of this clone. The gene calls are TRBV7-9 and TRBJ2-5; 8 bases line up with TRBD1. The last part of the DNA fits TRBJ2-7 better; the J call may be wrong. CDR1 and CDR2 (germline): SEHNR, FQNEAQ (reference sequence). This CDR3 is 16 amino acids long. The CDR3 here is CASSKQAVQGGYEQYF. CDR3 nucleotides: TGTGCCAGCAGCAAGCAAGCGGTACAGGGGGGCTACGAGCAGTACTTC.

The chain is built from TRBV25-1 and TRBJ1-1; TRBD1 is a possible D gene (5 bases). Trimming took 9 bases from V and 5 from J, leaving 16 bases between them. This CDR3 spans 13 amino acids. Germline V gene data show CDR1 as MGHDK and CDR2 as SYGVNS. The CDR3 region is CASTRQGGTEAFF. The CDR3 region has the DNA TGTGCCAGTACCCGGCAGGGAGGGACTGAAGCTTTCTTT.

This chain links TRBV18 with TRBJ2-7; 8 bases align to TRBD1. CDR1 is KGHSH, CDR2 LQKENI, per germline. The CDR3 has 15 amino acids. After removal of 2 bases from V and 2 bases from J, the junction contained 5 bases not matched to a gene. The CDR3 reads CASSPTGTGPYEQYF. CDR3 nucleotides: TGTGCCAGCTCACCAACCGGGACAGGACCCTACGAGCAGTACTTC.

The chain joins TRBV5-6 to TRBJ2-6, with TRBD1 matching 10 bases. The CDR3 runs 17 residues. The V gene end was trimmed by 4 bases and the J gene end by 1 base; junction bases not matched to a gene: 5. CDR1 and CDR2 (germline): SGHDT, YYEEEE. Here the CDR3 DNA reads TGTGCCAGCAGCCCCGGGACAGGGGCTTCTGGGGCCAACGTCCTGACTTTC. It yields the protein CASSPGTGASGANVLTF.

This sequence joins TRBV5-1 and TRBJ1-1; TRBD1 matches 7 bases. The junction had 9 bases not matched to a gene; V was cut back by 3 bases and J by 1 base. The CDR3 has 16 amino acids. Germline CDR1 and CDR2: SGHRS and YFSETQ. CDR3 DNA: TGCGCCAGCAGCTCTATAGGGGGCAGGACGAACACTGAAGCTTTCTTT. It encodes CASSSIGGRTNTEAFF.